This T cell receptor (beta chain) was observed in a study of patients and donors after allogeneic stem cell transplantation. TCRdb called the RT-PCR reads again in MiXCR, with one record for every CDR3 protein. The data contain about 410,000 distinct CDR3 sequences, around 16% of them seen just once; the ten biggest clones take up 7% to 7.5%. This clonotype came up many times. Per germline, CDR1 SGHRS and CDR2 YFSETQ. The V gene lost 0 bases and the J gene lost 1 base, with 14 bases spanning the gap. The CDR3 totals 16 residues. The V call is TRBV5-1, the J call TRBJ2-7, with D maybe TRBD1 (5 bases). The sequencing sample was made of blood, either unsorted or a sorted T cell fraction (not recorded which). The receptor was derived from a human donor who was either an allogeneic HSCT recipient or a stem cell or donor lymphocyte infusion donor (not recorded which). It is not recorded whose cells these are; they may come from a transplant donor. CDR3 DNA sequence: TGCGCCAGCAGCTTGGATCCAGGGTCTAGTTCCTACGAGCAGTACTTC. Its protein product is CASSLDPGSSSYEQYF.